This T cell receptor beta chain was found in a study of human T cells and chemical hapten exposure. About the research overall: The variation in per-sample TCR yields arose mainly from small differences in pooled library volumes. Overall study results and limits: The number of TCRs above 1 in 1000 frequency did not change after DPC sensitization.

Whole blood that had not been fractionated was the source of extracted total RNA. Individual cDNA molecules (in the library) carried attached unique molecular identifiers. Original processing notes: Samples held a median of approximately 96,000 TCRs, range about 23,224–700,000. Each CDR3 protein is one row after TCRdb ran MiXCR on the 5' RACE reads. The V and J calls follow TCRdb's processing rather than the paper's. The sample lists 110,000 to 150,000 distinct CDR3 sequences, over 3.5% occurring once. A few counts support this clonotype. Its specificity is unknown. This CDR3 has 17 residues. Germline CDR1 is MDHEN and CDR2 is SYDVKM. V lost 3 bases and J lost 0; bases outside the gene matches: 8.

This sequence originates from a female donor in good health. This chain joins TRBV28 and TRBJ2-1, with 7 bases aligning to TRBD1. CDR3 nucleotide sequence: TGTGCCAGCAGTTTCATCACAGGGGTCCTCTCCTACAATGAGCAGTTCTTC. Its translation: CASSFITGVLSYNEQFF. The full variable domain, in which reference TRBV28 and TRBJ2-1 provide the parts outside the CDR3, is DVKVTQSSRYLVKRTGEKVFLECVQDMDHENMFWYRQDPGLGLRLIYFSYDVKMKEKGDIPEGYSVSREKKERFSLILESASTNQTSMYLCASSFITGVLSYNEQFFGPGTRLTVL.